The source of this T cell receptor beta chain is a study of T cells in localized non-small cell lung cancer. This clone was counted between two and nine times. Germline CDR1 and CDR2: LNHDA and SQIVND (reference sequence). This CDR3 spans 16 amino acids. V was pared by 9 bases and J by 0 bases, with 9 bases of the junction left unmatched. Assay used: immunoSEQ multiplex PCR; TCRdb lists only in-frame clones, some missing. Of 23,000 or so clones listed, approximately 87% were seen once; the top ten hold about 1.1%. The rearrangement links TRBV19 to TRBJ1-1; 11 bases line up with TRBD1. The specimen was peripheral blood, collected before any cancer treatment. This clonotype was sampled from a woman aged 40 to 75 with stage I lung adenocarcinoma. CDR3 in DNA: TGTGCCAGCCTCCGGGACAGGGGGACCCTGAACACTGAAGCTTTCTTT. It is translated as CASLRDRGTLNTEAFF.